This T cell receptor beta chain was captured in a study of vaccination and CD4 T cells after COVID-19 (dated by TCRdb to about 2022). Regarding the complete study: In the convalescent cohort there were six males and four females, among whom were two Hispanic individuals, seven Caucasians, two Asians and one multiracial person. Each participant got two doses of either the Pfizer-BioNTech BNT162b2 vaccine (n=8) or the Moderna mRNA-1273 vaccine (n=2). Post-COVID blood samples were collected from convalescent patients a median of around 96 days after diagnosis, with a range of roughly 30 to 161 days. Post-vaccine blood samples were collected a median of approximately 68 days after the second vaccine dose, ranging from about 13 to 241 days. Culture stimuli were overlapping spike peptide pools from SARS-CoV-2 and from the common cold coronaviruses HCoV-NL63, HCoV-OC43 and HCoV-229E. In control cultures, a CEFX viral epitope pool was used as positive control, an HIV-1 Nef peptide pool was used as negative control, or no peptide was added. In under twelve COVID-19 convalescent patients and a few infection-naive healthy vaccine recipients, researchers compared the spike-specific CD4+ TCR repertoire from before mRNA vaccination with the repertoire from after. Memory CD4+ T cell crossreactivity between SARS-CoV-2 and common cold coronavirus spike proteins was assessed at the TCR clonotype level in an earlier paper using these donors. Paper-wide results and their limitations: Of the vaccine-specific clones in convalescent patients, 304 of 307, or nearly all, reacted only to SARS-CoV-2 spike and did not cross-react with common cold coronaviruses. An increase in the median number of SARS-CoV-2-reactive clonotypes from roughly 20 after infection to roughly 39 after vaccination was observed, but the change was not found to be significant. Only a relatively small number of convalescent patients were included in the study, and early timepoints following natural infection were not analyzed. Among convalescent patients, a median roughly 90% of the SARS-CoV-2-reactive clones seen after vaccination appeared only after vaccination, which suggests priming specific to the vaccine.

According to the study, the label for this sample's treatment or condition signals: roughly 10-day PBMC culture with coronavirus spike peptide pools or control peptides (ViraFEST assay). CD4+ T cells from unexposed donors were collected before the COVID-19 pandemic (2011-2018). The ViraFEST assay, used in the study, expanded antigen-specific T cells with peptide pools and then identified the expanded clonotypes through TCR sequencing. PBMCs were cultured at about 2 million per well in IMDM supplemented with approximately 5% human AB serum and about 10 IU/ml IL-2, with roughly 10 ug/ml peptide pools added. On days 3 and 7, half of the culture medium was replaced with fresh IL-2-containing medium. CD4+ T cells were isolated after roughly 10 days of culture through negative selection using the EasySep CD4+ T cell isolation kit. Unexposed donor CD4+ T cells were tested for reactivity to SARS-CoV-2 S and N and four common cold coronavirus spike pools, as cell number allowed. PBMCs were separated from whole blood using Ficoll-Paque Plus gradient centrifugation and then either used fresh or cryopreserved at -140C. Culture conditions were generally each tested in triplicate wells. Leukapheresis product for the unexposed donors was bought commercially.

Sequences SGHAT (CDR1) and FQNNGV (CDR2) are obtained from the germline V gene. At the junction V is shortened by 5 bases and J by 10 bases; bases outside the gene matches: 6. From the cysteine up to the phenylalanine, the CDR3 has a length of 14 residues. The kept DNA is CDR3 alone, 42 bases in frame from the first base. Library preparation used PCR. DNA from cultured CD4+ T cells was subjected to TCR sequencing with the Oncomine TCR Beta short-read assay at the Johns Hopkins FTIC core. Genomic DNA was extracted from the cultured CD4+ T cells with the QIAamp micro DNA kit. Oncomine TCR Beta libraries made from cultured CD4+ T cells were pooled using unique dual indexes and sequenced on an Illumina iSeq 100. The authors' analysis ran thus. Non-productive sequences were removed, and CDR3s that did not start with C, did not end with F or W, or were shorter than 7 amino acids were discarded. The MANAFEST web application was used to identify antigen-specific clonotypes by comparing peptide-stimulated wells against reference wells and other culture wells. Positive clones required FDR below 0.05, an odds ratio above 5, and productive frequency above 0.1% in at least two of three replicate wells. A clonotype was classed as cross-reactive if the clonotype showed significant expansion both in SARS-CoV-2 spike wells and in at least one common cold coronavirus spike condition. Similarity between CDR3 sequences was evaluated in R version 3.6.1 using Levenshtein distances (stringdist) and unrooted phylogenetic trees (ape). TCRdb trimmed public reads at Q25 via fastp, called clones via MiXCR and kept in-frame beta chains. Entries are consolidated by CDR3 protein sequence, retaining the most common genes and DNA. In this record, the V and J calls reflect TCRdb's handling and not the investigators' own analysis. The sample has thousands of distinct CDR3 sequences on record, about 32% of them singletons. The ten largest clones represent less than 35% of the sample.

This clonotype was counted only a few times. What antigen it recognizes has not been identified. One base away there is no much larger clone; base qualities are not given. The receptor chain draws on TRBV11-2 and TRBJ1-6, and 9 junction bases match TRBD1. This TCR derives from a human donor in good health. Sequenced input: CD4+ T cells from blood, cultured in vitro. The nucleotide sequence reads TGTGCCAGCAGCGACGGGACAGGGCACTCACCCCTCCACTTT. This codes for CASSDGTGHSPLHF.